Below, 10 T cell receptor beta chains from the same sample are listed, as sequenced in a study of T cell responses to AZD1222 COVID-19 vaccine. Sequencing was performed with immunoSEQ multiplex PCR; in TCRdb, only in-frame clones are kept and a portion is missing. The data contain some 180,000 clones, 85% to 95% of them singletons. Sequenced material: peripheral blood, taken on day 0 of AZD1222 vaccination. These receptors all come from an adult in good health.

The chain uses TRBV10-1 and TRBJ1-1; 9 bases map to TRBD1. V lost 6 bases and J lost 1; bases outside the gene matches: 3. This CDR3 spans 14 amino acids. Germline V gene data show CDR1 as WNHNN and CDR2 as SYGVQD (reference sequence). The CDR3 spells CASSLGQGNTEAFF. The CDR3 nucleotides read TGCGCCAGCAGCCTGGGACAGGGGAACACTGAAGCTTTCTTT.

The chain has TRBV23-1 and TRBJ2-2; TRBD1 or TRBD2 may be the D gene (6 bases each). TRBV23-1 is identified as an open reading frame with a role that is uncertain. The CDR3 loop spans 14 amino acids. The V end lost 4 bases, the J end lost 5 bases, and 11 bases lay between the germline ends. The CDR3 reads CASSRKGGTGELFF. The CDR3 DNA reads TGCGCCAGCAGTCGTAAAGGGGGGACCGGGGAGCTGTTTTTT.

This sequence joins TRBV12-3 or TRBV12-4 and TRBJ1-6; TRBD1 might be the D (5 bases). Trimming cost V 6 bases and J 9 bases, with 9 bases left between them. This CDR3 spans 12 amino acids. As DNA, the CDR3 is TGTGCCAGCAGGGGGGGTACTTCACCCCTCCACTTT. Translating it yields CASRGGTSPLHF.

The chain joins TRBV5-1 to TRBJ2-3; TRBD1 matches 7 bases. This CDR3 spans 15 amino acids. V lost 4 bases, J lost 2 bases, and 7 bases stayed unmatched. CDR1 and CDR2 (germline): SGHRS, YFSETQ. The DNA for the CDR3 is TGCGCCAGCAGCCCCGCGACAGGGAACACAGATACGCAGTATTTT. It is translated as CASSPATGNTDTQYF.

This chain links TRBV4-2 with TRBJ2-1, with D perhaps TRBD1 or TRBD2 (7 bases each). V dropped 1 base and J dropped 8 bases, with 9 bases sitting between them. This CDR3 spans 13 amino acids. CDR1 is LGHNA, CDR2 YNFKEQ, per germline. The CDR3 bases are TGTGCCAGCAGCCAAGCAGGGGGGGATGAGCAGTTCTTC. It codes for CASSQAGGDEQFF.

The CDR3 DNA sequence: TGTGCCATCAGTGCCCAGGGGTCCGCTTTCTTT. Protein sequence: CAISAQGSAFF. The V call is TRBV10-3, the J call TRBJ1-1; perhaps TRBD1 as D (6 bases). Germline CDR1 ENHRY, CDR2 SYGVKD. Trimming took off 4 bases at V and 11 bases at J, with 11 bases between the two ends. The CDR3 extends over 11 amino acids.

This clone was seen a few times. The gene calls are TRBV20-1 and TRBJ1-2; D gene ambiguous. V was cut by 6 bases and J by 8 bases, with 13 bases left in between. The CDR3 runs 11 residues. Germline values: CDR1 DFQATT, CDR2 SNEGSKA (reference sequence). The CDR3 DNA follows: TGCAGTGCACCCAACACTGGGGGCTACACCTTC. Encoded protein: CSAPNTGGYTF.

This chain joins TRBV5-5 and TRBJ1-1; TRBD1 matches 9 bases. Germline V gives CDR1 SGHKS, CDR2 YYEKEE (reference sequence). CDR3 length: 14 amino acids. Trimming at V came to 7 bases and at J to 4 bases, leaving 8 bases not matched to a gene. The CDR3 reads CASRQTGGSTEAFF. For the CDR3, the DNA is TGTGCCAGCCGACAGACAGGGGGGAGCACTGAAGCTTTCTTT. The full variable domain, with the rest looked up from reference TRBV5-5 and TRBJ1-1, is DAGVTQSPTHLIKTRGQQVTLRCSPISGHKSVSWYQQVLGQGPQFIFQYYEKEERGRGNFPDRFSARQFPNYSSELNVNALLLGDSALYLCASRQTGGSTEAFFGQGTRLTVV.

The chain's CDR3 is CASRKLAGTDTQYF. CDR3 nucleotide sequence: TGTGCCAGCAGAAAATTAGCGGGCACAGATACGCAGTATTTT. The chain joins TRBV2 to TRBJ2-3; D is possibly TRBD2 (6 bases). Trimming removed 6 bases from V and 1 base from J, with 11 bases in between. The V gene's germline CDR1 is SNHLY and CDR2 FYNNEI. The CDR3 is 14 residues long.

The rearrangement joins TRBV7-6 to TRBJ2-3; a weak D match, TRBD2 (5 bases). Per germline, CDR1 SGHVS and CDR2 FNYEAQ. The CDR3 length is 16 residues. Trimming shortened V by 2 bases and J by 0 bases, and 12 bases separated the two germline ends. CDR3 DNA sequence: TGTGCCAGCAGCTTACAGGCGGGCCAAAGCACAGATACGCAGTATTTT. It specifies CASSLQAGQSTDTQYF.